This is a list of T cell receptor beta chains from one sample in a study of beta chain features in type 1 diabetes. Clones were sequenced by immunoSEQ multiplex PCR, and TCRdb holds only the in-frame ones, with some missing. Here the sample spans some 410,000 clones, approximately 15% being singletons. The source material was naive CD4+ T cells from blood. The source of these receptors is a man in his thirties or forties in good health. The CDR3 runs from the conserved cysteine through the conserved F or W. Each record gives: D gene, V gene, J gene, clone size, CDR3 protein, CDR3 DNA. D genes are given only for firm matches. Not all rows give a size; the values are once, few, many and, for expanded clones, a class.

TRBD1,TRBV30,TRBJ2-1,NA,CAWRPQGSNEQFF,TGTGCCTGGAGGCCACAGGGGAGCAATGAGCAGTTCTTC
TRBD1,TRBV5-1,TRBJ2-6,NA,CASSSGQGAAGANVLTF,TGCGCCAGCAGCTCGGGACAGGGGGCCGCTGGGGCCAACGTCCTGACTTTC
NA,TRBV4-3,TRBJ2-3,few,CASSQLTAMEGRDTQYF,TGCGCCAGCAGCCAATTGACCGCCATGGAAGGGCGGGATACGCAGTATTTT
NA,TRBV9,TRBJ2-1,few,CASSNSLALDNEQFF,TGTGCCAGCAGCAATTCTTTGGCCCTCGACAATGAGCAGTTCTTC
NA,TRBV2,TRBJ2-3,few,CASSVSGEGEVWTDTQYF,TGTGCCAGCAGTGTCTCGGGTGAAGGGGAAGTTTGGACAGATACGCAGTATTTT
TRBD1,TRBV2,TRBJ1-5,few,CASSERGGGFGQPQHF,TGTGCCAGCAGTGAAAGAGGGGGCGGCTTCGGGCAGCCCCAGCATTTT
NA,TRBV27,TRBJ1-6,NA,CASSLAPGPSNNSPLHF,TGTGCCAGCAGTTTGGCTCCGGGGCCCAGCAATAATTCACCCCTCCACTTT
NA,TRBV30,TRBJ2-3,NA,CAWSPPNFGSTDTQYF,TGTGCCTGGAGTCCCCCTAATTTCGGTAGCACAGATACGCAGTATTTT
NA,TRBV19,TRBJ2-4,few,CASSIEGPGSKNIQYF,TGTGCCAGTAGTATTGAGGGGCCAGGTTCCAAAAACATTCAGTACTTC
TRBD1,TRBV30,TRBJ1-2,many,CAWSRQGIYGYTF,TGTGCCTGGAGTCGACAGGGGATCTATGGCTACACCTTC
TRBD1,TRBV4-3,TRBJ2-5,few,CASSQGPGQGKETQYF,TGCGCCAGCAGCCAAGGGCCGGGACAGGGGAAAGAGACCCAGTACTTC
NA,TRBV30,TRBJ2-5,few,CAWKDPGRETQYF,TGTGCCTGGAAGGATCCCGGTAGGGAGACCCAGTACTTC
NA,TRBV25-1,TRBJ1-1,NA,CASSEYTGATEAFF,TGTGCCAGCAGTGAATATACGGGCGCTACTGAAGCTTTCTTT
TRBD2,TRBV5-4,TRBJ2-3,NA,CASSSPTSGSTDTQYF,TGTGCCAGCAGCTCTCCTACTAGCGGGAGCACAGATACGCAGTATTTT
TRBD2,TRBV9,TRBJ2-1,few,CASSVVGLAGAGDEQFF,TGTGCCAGCAGCGTAGTAGGCCTAGCGGGAGCAGGCGATGAGCAGTTCTTC
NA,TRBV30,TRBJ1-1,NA,CAWSVPGGAFF,TGTGCCTGGAGTGTCCCGGGGGGAGCTTTCTTT
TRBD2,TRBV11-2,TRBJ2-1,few,CASSSLAGGQEQFF,TGTGCCAGCAGCTCCCTAGCGGGGGGGCAGGAGCAGTTCTTC
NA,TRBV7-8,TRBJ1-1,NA,CASSSRRGASTEAFF,TGTGCCAGCAGCTCTCGTAGGGGCGCGAGCACTGAAGCTTTCTTT
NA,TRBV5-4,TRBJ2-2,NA,CASSLGTRGSGELFF,TGTGCCAGCAGCTTGGGGACCAGAGGGTCCGGGGAGCTGTTTTTT
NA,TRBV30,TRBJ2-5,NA,CAWSALTSPQETQYF,TGTGCCTGGAGTGCCCTGACAAGCCCCCAAGAGACCCAGTACTTC
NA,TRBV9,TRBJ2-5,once,CASSVGGLMGETQYF,TGTGCCAGCAGCGTAGGGGGACTCATGGGGGAGACCCAGTACTTC
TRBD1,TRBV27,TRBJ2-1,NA,CASSLSPGTGTAEQFF,TGTGCCAGCAGTTTATCCCCCGGGACAGGGACCGCTGAGCAGTTCTTC
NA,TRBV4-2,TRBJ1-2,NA,CASSQDKGRRGYTF,TGTGCCAGCAGCCAAGATAAAGGTCGTCGGGGCTACACCTTC
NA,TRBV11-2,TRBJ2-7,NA,CASSPHLAVFDRSSYEQYF,TGTGCCAGCAGCCCCCACCTCGCTGTGTTCGACAGAAGCTCCTACGAGCAGTACTTC
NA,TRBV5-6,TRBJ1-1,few,CASSPSPTAMNTEAFF,TGTGCCAGCAGCCCCTCTCCGACAGCGATGAACACTGAAGCTTTCTTT
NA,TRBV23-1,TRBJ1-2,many,CASSRPGFDYGYTF,TGCGCCAGCAGTCGACCTGGGTTCGACTATGGCTACACCTTC
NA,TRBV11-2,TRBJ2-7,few,CASSAGPSLKEQYF,TGTGCCAGCAGTGCAGGGCCGTCCCTAAAGGAGCAGTACTTC